This TCR beta chain was captured in a study of early T cells in non-severe SARS-CoV-2 infection. This clonotype was recorded at least ten times. MiXCR, run by TCRdb on the 5' RACE reads, gives a single entry per CDR3 protein. The table has approximately 30,000 distinct CDR3 sequences, approximately 6.3% seen once. Germline CDR1 reads PRHDT; CDR2 reads FYEKMQ (reference sequence). The V segment lost 4 bases and the J segment 0 bases; nucleotides outside the gene matches: 6. The CDR3 has 16 amino acids. This sequence joins TRBV13 and TRBJ2-1; TRBD2 agrees at 7 bases. The clonotype was recovered from an adult who was a healthcare worker with PCR-confirmed SARS-CoV-2 infection or an uninfected control (not recorded which). The specimen was whole blood. The CDR3 is CASSWGRASSYNEQFF. CDR3 coding DNA: TGTGCCAGCAGCTGGGGGAGGGCCAGCTCCTACAATGAGCAGTTCTTC. Based on the CDR3 plus reference TRBV13 and TRBJ2-1, the full variable domain is AAGVIQSPRHLIKEKRETATLKCYPIPRHDTVYWYQQGPGQDPQFLISFYEKMQSDKGSIPDRFSAQQFSDYHSELNMSSLELGDSALYFCASSWGRASSYNEQFFGPGTRLTVL.